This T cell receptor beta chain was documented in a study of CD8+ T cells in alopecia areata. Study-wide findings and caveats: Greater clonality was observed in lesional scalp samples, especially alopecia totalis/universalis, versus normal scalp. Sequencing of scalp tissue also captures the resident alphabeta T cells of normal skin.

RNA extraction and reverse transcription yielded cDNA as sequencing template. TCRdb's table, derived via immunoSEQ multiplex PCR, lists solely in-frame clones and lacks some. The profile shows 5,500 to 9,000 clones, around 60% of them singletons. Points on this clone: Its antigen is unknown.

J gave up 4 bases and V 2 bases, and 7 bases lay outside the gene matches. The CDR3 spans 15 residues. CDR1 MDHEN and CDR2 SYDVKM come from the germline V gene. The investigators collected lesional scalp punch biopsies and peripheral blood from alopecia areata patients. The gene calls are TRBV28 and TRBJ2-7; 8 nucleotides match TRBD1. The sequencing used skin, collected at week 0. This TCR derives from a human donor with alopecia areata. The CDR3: CASSLRQGSYYEQYF. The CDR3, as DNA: TGTGCCAGCAGTTTACGACAGGGGAGTTATTACGAGCAGTACTTC.